This record covers a single TCR beta chain. The sample comes from a study of regulatory T cells in long-lasting Graves disease. Stated time point: newly diagnosed GD, antithyroid drugs for less than 3 months. RNA from PBMCs was the source of the TCR library. The V end was cut by 5 bases, the J end by 4 bases, with 17 bases between. This CDR3 is 15 amino acids long. Germline V CDR1 and CDR2: MGHDK, SYGVNS. Assembly of TCR beta libraries relied on iRepertoire HTBI primers together with Arm-PCR of CDR3 regions. In TCRdb, the multiplex PCR reads were re-called with MiXCR into one record per CDR3 protein. The data contain roughly 500,000 distinct CDR3 sequences, 13% to 15% of them seen just once; the ten biggest clones take up roughly 18%. This sample was shared with a second study, whose subject was T cells in Graves' hyperthyroidism and ophthalmopathy.

The V call is TRBV25-1, the J call TRBJ2-5, with D possibly called TRBD1 or TRBD2 (6 bases each). The origin of this receptor is a woman in her forties or fifties with Graves disease. The sample was peripheral blood mononuclear cells (PBMCs), taken at new diagnosis, from a patient treated with antithyroid drugs. The CDR3 bases are TGTGCCAGCAGTCCGCAGTCGGGGGCCATAGAGACCCAGTACTTC. Amino acids: CASSPQSGAIETQYF.